Below, 8 T cell receptor beta chains from the same sample are listed, as sequenced in a study of T cell responses to AZD1222 COVID-19 vaccine. TCRdb's table, derived via immunoSEQ multiplex PCR, lists solely in-frame clones and lacks some. The table lists tens of thousands of clones, 90% to 95% of them singletons. The sequencing here drew on peripheral blood, taken 28 days after the second dose of the MenACWY control vaccine. The receptor set was obtained from an adult who received the MenACWY meningococcal vaccine as a control.

The chain employs TRBV7-8 and TRBJ1-5; a weak D match, TRBD1 (6 bases). V was cut by 2 bases and J by 10 bases, with 12 bases left in between. In germline, CDR1 is SGHVS, CDR2 FQNEAQ. The CDR3 loop spans 13 amino acids. The CDR3 DNA sequence: TGTGCCAGCAGCTTAACCCAACAGGGACCCCAGCATTTT. Amino acid sequence: CASSLTQQGPQHF.

V gene TRBV5-4 combines with J gene TRBJ2-7; the match to TRBD2 covers 7 bases. The germline CDR1 and CDR2 sequences are SGHNT and YYREEE (reference sequence). The ends lost 4 bases at V and 6 bases at J; junction bases unmatched: 10. There are 14 residues in the CDR3. Here the CDR3 DNA reads TGTGCCAGCAGCGGGAGGGGACGGTTCTCCGAGCAGTACTTC. It codes for CASSGRGRFSEQYF.

The chain carries TRBV5-4 and TRBJ1-2, with TRBD1 as a possible D gene (6 bases). V lost 0 bases to trimming and J lost 5 bases, with 14 bases between them. The CDR3 extends over 15 amino acids. CDR1 is SGHNT, CDR2 YYREEE, per germline (reference sequence). The CDR3 here is CASSLAGVGAYGYTF. The CDR3 DNA follows: TGTGCCAGCAGCTTGGCAGGGGTGGGGGCGTATGGCTACACCTTC.

This chain uses TRBV5-5 with TRBJ1-5; TRBD1 might be the D (5 bases). Germline V gene sequence: CDR1 SGHKS, CDR2 YYEKEE (reference sequence). The CDR3 totals 14 residues. V was clipped by 0 bases and J by 4 bases, with 8 bases between them. CDR3 bases: TGTGCCAGCAGCTTGGGGGGCCCAAATCAGCCCCAGCATTTT. This gives the protein CASSLGGPNQPQHF.

The chain recombines TRBV6-5 with TRBJ2-7; maybe TRBD1 (6 bases). The ends were cut back, 8 bases at V and 4 bases at J, with 9 bases in the middle. The CDR3 contains 11 residues. CDR1 is MNHEY and CDR2 is SVGAGI in the germline V gene. CDR3 in DNA: TGTGCCAGCTTTAGGGGGTACGAGCAGTACTTC. The encoded protein is CASFRGYEQYF.

The chain joins TRBV19 to TRBJ1-1, with a possible D match to TRBD1 (5 bases). From germline, CDR1 is LNHDA and CDR2 SQIVND (reference sequence). This CDR3 contains 13 residues. V was trimmed by 4 bases and J by 8 bases, leaving 14 bases between them. The chain's CDR3 is CASSTTDGGEAFF. CDR3 sequence (DNA): TGTGCCAGTAGTACGACGGACGGGGGGGAAGCTTTCTTT.

The genes are TRBV28 and TRBJ1-3; possible D gene TRBD1, 6 bases. The CDR3 runs 16 residues. The germline CDR1 and CDR2 sequences are MDHEN and SYDVKM. V lost 8 bases, J lost 1 base, and 18 bases lay in between. The CDR3, as DNA: TGTGCCAGCCTGACCACGGGCAGGGGATCTGGAAACACCATATATTTT. This gives the protein CASLTTGRGSGNTIYF.

This clone has more than one count but fewer than ten. J is TRBJ2-1 and V is TRBV30, with 8 bases that match TRBD2. This CDR3 is 11 amino acids long. Germline V gene data show CDR1 as GTSNPN and CDR2 as SVGIG (reference sequence). V dropped 0 bases and J dropped 15; count of bases not matched to a gene: 4. CDR3: CAWSVQREWFF. The DNA for the CDR3 is TGTGCCTGGAGTGTACAGCGGGAGTGGTTCTTC.